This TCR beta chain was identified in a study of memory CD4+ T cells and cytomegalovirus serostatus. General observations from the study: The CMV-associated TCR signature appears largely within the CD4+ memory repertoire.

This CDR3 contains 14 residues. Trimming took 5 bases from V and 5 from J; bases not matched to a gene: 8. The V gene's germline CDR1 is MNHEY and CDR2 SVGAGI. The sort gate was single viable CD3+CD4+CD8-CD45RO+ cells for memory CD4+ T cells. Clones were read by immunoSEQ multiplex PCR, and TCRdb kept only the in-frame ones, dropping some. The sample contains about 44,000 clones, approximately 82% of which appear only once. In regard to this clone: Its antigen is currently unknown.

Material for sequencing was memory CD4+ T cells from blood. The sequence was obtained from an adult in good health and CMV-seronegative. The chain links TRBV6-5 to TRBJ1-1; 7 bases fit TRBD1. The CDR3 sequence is CASSGSSGGTEAFF. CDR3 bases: TGTGCCAGCAGTGGATCGTCAGGGGGTACTGAAGCTTTCTTT.